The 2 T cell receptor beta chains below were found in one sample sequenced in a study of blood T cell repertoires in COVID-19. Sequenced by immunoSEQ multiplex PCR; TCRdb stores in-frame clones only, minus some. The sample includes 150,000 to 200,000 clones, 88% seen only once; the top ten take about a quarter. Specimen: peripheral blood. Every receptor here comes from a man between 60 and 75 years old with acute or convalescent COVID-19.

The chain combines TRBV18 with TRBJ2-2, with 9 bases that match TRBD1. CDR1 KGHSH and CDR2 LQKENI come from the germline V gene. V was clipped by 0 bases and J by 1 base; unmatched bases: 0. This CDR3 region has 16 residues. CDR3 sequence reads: CASSPPDRGNTGELFF. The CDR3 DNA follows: TGTGCCAGCTCACCACCGGACAGGGGGAACACCGGGGAGCTGTTTTTT.

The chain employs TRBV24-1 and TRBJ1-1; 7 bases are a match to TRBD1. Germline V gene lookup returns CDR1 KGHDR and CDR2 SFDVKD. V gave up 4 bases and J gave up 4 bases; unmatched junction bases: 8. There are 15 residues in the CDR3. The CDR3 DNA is TGTGCCACCAGTGACAACAGGGGCTCGGGCACTGAAGCTTTCTTT. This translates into CATSDNRGSGTEAFF.